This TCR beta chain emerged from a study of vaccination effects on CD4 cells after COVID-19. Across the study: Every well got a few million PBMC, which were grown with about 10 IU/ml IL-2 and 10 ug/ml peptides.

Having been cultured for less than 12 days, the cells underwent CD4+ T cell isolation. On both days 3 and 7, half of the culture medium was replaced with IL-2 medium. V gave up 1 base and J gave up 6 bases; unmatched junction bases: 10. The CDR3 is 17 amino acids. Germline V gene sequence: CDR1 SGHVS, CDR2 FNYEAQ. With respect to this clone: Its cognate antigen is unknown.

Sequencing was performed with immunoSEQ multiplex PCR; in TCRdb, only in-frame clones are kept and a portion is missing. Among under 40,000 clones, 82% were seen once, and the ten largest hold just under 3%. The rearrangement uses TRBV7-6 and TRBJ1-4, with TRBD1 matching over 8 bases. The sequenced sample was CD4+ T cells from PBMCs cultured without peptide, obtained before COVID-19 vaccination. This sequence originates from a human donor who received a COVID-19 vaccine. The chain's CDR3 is CASSLVVPGQVYEKLFF. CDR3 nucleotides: TGTGCCAGCAGCTTAGTTGTTCCGGGACAGGTCTATGAAAAACTGTTTTTT. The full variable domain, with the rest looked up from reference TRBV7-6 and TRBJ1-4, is GAGVSQSPRYKVTKRGQDVALRCDPISGHVSLYWYRQALGQGPEFLTYFNYEAQQDKSGLPNDRFSAERPEGSISTLTIQRTEQRDSAMYRCASSLVVPGQVYEKLFFGSGTQLSVL.